The 22 T cell receptor beta chains presented below share a single source sample, sequenced in a study of blood T cell repertoires in COVID-19 (dated by TCRdb to 2020 to 2021). Library preparation was by the immunoSEQ multiplex PCR assay. TCRdb took over this immuneACCESS table, retaining in-frame rearrangements with V and J assigned. Such tables are incomplete; in checked studies, under half of the missing clones stem from an unresolved V gene, and the remainder is unexplained. In this sample the table shows about 82,000 clones, roughly 80% of which occur a single time. Around 12% of the sample lies in the top ten. The source material was peripheral blood. The receptors originated from a woman between 40 and 50 years old with active or convalescent COVID-19.

The rearrangement joins TRBV10-3 to TRBJ1-2; TRBD1 aligns across 10 bases. This CDR3 region has 16 residues. The germline CDR1 and CDR2 sequences are ENHRY and SYGVKD. V dropped 5 bases and J dropped 1; count of bases not matched to a gene: 7. This chain's CDR3 is CAISYSGTGDNYGYTF. CDR3 DNA sequence: TGTGCCATCAGTTATTCGGGGACAGGGGATAACTATGGCTACACCTTC.

The chain recombines TRBV18 with TRBJ2-5; TRBD1 is a possible D gene (6 bases). CDR1 KGHSH and CDR2 LQKENI come from the germline V gene. The V and J ends lost 2 bases and 6 bases respectively, with 10 bases between them. This CDR3 comprises 13 residues. The CDR3 sequence is CASSPLQGKTQYF. The DNA of the CDR3 is TGTGCCAGCTCACCATTACAGGGAAAGACCCAGTACTTC.

The V gene is TRBV5-4, the J gene TRBJ2-7, with D maybe TRBD1 (6 bases). V was trimmed by 1 base and J by 5 bases, leaving 10 bases between them. This CDR3 has 13 amino acids. Germline CDR1 reads SGHNT; CDR2 reads YYREEE (reference sequence). The CDR3 here is CASSLTGFDEQYF. The CDR3 DNA follows: TGTGCCAGCAGCTTGACAGGGTTCGACGAGCAGTACTTC.

V gene TRBV7-2 combines with J gene TRBJ2-7; 10 nucleotides match TRBD2. CDR1 is SGHTA, CDR2 FQGNSA, per germline. Losses at the gene ends were 0 bases for V and 2 bases for J; bases not matched to a gene: 4. CDR3 size: 16 residues. Here the CDR3 reads CASSLAPSGGAYEQYF. CDR3 coding DNA: TGTGCCAGCAGCTTAGCGCCTAGCGGGGGCGCCTACGAGCAGTACTTC.

The chain uses TRBV29-1 and TRBJ1-5, with a possible D match to TRBD1 (5 bases). Germline V CDR1 and CDR2: SQVTM, ANQGSEA. Trimming stripped 4 bases from V and 2 bases from J, with 15 bases between. CDR3 size: 15 residues. The CDR3 reads CSVGKIPRGNQPQHF. In nucleotides, the CDR3 is TGCAGCGTTGGTAAGATCCCCAGGGGCAATCAGCCCCAGCATTTT.

The gene calls are TRBV2 and TRBJ1-4; 8 bases are shared with TRBD1. Germline CDR1 is SNHLY and CDR2 is FYNNEI. The CDR3 has 14 residues. After removal of 6 bases from V and 6 bases from J, the junction contained 6 bases not matched to a gene. CDR3 protein: CASRKGTGDEKLFF. DNA of the CDR3: TGTGCCAGCAGGAAGGGGACAGGAGATGAAAAACTGTTTTTT.

This sequence joins TRBV4-3 and TRBJ1-1; the match to TRBD1 covers 7 bases. CDR1 is LGHNA and CDR2 is YSLEER in the germline V gene. V lost 1 base, J lost 0 bases, and 11 bases stayed unmatched. The CDR3 has 18 residues. The CDR3 region is CASSQGLDRQGLNTEAFF. As DNA, the CDR3 is TGCGCCAGCAGCCAAGGTCTCGACCGACAGGGATTGAACACTGAAGCTTTCTTT.

The chain combines TRBV5-6 with TRBJ2-7, with unresolved D. The CDR3 is 11 residues long. V was trimmed by 3 bases and J by 4 bases, leaving 5 bases between them. CDR1 and CDR2 (germline): SGHDT, YYEEEE. CDR3 amino acids: CASSSHYEQYF. CDR3 sequence (DNA): TGTGCCAGCAGCTCACATTACGAGCAGTACTTC.

In its sample, this clone was seen a few times. The chain couples TRBV18 to TRBJ2-5; D possibly corresponds to TRBD1 (5 bases). CDR3 length: 14 residues. Trimming removed 1 base at V and 3 bases at J, with 9 bases between. The germline V gene has CDR1 KGHSH and CDR2 LQKENI. For the CDR3, the DNA is TGTGCCAGCTCACCACAGAGGACAAAAGAGACCCAGTACTTC. Amino acids: CASSPQRTKETQYF. The full variable domain, its missing parts supplied by reference TRBV18 and TRBJ2-5, is NAGVMQNPRHLVRRRGQEARLRCSPMKGHSHVYWYRQLPEEGLKFMVYLQKENIIDESGMPKERFSAEFPKEGPSILRIQQVVRGDSAAYFCASSPQRTKETQYFGPGTRLLVL.

The chain links TRBV24-1 to TRBJ2-3; 7 nucleotides agree with TRBD1. Trimming took 10 bases from V and 0 from J; bases not matched to a gene: 3. Germline values: CDR1 KGHDR, CDR2 SFDVKD. This CDR3 has 13 residues. The CDR3, as DNA: TGTGCCACTAGGGACAGTAGCACAGATACGCAGTATTTT. It codes for CATRDSSTDTQYF.

This clone has only a few counts. The chain recombines TRBV28 with TRBJ1-5; a weak D match, TRBD1 (5 bases). The CDR3 loop spans 14 amino acids. Trimming left V 10 bases short and J 3 bases short, with 16 bases between. Germline CDR1 reads MDHEN; CDR2 reads SYDVKM. The chain's CDR3 is CATTQVYINQPQHF. In DNA form, the CDR3 reads TGTGCCACCACACAGGTTTATATCAATCAGCCCCAGCATTTT.

The chain couples TRBV5-1 to TRBJ2-7; D gene unclear. CDR1 is SGHRS, CDR2 YFSETQ, per germline. Trimming pared 7 bases from V and 1 base from J, leaving 9 bases between. The CDR3 runs 12 residues. The CDR3 reads CASRLGSYEQYF. CDR3 nucleotides: TGCGCCAGCCGTCTCGGGTCCTACGAGCAGTACTTC.

The chain combines TRBV19 with TRBJ1-5; D gene uncertain. The germline V gene has CDR1 LNHDA and CDR2 SQIVND (reference sequence). The CDR3 runs 12 residues. V lost 6 bases and J lost 3, with 6 bases in between. The CDR3: CASRQNNQPQHF. CDR3 DNA sequence: TGTGCCAGTAGACAGAACAATCAGCCCCAGCATTTT.

The V gene is TRBV7-9, the J gene TRBJ2-3; D is undetermined. Germline assignment: CDR1 SEHNR and CDR2 FQNEAQ (reference sequence). V gave up 0 bases and J gave up 5 bases, with 9 bases separating them. The CDR3 has 14 amino acids. The CDR3 DNA is TGTGCCAGCAGCTTAGCATTTAGTCGAGATACGCAGTATTTT. This encodes CASSLAFSRDTQYF.

The gene calls are TRBV3-1 (or the pseudogene TRBV3-2) and TRBJ2-5, with 8 positions matching TRBD1. The V segment lost 5 bases and the J segment 6 bases; nucleotides outside the gene matches: 8. CDR1 and CDR2 from the germline V gene are LGHDT and YNNKEL (reference sequence). The CDR3 is 14 residues long. Written as DNA, the CDR3 is TGTGCCAGCAGCACGGACAGGGAGGTTCAGACCCAGTACTTC. Protein product: CASSTDREVQTQYF.

In its sample, this clone was seen once. This chain's CDR3 is CASRLAGTDTQYF. The DNA of the CDR3 is TGTGCCAGCAGGCTAGCGGGCACAGATACGCAGTATTTT. V gene TRBV2 combines with J gene TRBJ2-3; 7 positions match TRBD2. Germline V gene lookup returns CDR1 SNHLY and CDR2 FYNNEI. The junction had 1 base not matched to a gene; V was cut back by 6 bases and J by 1 base. The CDR3 has 13 amino acids. Full variable domain (missing parts from reference TRBV2 and TRBJ2-3): EPEVTQTPSHQVTQMGQEVILRCVPISNHLYFYWYRQILGQKVEFLVSFYNNEISEKSEIFDDQFSVERPDGSNFTLKIRSTKLEDSAMYFCASRLAGTDTQYFGPGTRLTVL.

The rearrangement uses TRBV6-5 and TRBJ2-3; D remains unclear. V dropped 7 bases and J dropped 6 bases, with 11 bases sitting between them. The germline gives CDR1 MNHEY, CDR2 SVGAGI. The CDR3 has 12 amino acids. The CDR3 loop is CASMEYGDTQYF. The CDR3 nucleotides are TGTGCCAGCATGGAGTACGGGGATACGCAGTATTTT.

This chain uses TRBV7-6 with TRBJ2-2; D gene unclear. The V and J ends lost 8 bases and 0 bases respectively, with 10 bases between them. The CDR3 is made up of 14 amino acids. The germline CDR1 and CDR2 sequences are SGHVS and FNYEAQ. The CDR3 reads CASANTPNTGELFF. In DNA, the CDR3 is TGTGCCAGCGCAAATACTCCGAACACCGGGGAGCTGTTTTTT.

As concerns this clone: Other DNA sequences in the sample encode the same CDR3. The rearrangement links TRBV27 to TRBJ2-7, with 11 positions matching TRBD2. V shed 3 bases, J shed 4 bases, and the junction held 5 bases outside the gene matches. The CDR3 runs 15 residues. From germline, CDR1 is MNHEY and CDR2 SMNVEV (reference sequence). The CDR3 here is CASSLGSGRGYEQYF. The CDR3 coding sequence is TGTGCCAGCAGTTTGGGTAGCGGGAGGGGATACGAGCAGTACTTC.

This clone was observed a few times. The rearrangement links TRBV11-2 to TRBJ2-2, with D maybe TRBD2 (6 bases). Trimming took off 5 bases at V and 4 bases at J, with 14 bases between the two ends. Germline V gives CDR1 SGHAT, CDR2 FQNNGV. The CDR3 runs 15 residues. The chain's CDR3 is CASSPGTSGTGELFF. The CDR3 region has the DNA TGTGCCAGCAGCCCCGGGACTTCAGGCACCGGGGAGCTGTTTTTT.

This clone has only a few counts. The chain combines TRBV9 with TRBJ2-7, with D maybe TRBD1 (6 bases). CDR3 length: 14 residues. With 0 bases removed from V and 3 bases from J, the gap between germline ends came to 10 bases. From germline, CDR1 is SGDLS and CDR2 YYNGEE. CDR3 loop: CASSVAGDGYEQYF. As DNA, the CDR3 is TGTGCCAGCAGCGTAGCAGGGGACGGCTACGAGCAGTACTTC.

This clone occurred a few times. V is TRBV6-5 and J is TRBJ2-7, with D tentatively TRBD2 (7 bases). V shed 6 bases and J shed 0 bases, with 15 bases lying between them. CDR3 length: 15 amino acids. Germline-derived CDR1 and CDR2 are MNHEY and SVGAGI. The CDR3 sequence: CASSLGGAVSYEQYF. In nucleotides, the CDR3 is TGTGCCAGCAGCCTAGGGGGGGCCGTCTCCTACGAGCAGTACTTC.